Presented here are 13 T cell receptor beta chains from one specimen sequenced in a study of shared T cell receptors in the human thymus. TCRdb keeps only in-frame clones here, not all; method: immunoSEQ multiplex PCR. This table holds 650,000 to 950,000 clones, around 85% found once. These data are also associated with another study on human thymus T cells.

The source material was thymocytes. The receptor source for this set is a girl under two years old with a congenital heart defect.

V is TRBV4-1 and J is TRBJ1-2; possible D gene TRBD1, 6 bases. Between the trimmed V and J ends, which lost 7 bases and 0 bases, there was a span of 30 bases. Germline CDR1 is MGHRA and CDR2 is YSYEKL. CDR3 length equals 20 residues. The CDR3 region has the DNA TGCGCCAGCATCAGGGTCGGCCGACGATACCCGGACAGAACTAACTATGGCTACACCTTC. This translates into CASIRVGRRYPDRTNYGYTF.

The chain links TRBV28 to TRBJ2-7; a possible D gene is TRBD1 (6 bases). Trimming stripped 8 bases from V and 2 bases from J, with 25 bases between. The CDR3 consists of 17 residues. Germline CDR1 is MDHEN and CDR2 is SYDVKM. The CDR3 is CASHDIRASGQPYEQYF. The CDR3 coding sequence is TGTGCCAGCCACGACATCCGGGCTTCCGGACAGCCCTACGAGCAGTACTTC.

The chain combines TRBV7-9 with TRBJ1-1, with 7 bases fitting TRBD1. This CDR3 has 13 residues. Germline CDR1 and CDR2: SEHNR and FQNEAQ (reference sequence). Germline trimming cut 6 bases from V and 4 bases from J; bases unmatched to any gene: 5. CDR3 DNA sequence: TGTGCCAGCAGTTTCCCAGGGGGCACTGAAGCTTTCTTT. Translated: CASSFPGGTEAFF.

The CDR3 region is CASSFPIQGLDSPLHF. In DNA form, the CDR3 reads TGTGCCAGCAGCTTCCCGATACAGGGTCTGGATTCACCCCTCCACTTT. V usage is TRBV2 and J usage is TRBJ1-6; the D gene is possibly TRBD1 (6 bases). This CDR3 region has 16 residues. The V end was cut by 6 bases, the J end by 8 bases, with 20 bases between. Germline CDR1 SNHLY, CDR2 FYNNEI.

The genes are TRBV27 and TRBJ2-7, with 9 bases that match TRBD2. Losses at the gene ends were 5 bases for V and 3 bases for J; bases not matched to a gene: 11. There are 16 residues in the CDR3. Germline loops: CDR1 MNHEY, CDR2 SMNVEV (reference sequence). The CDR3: CASSPILAGQYYEQYF. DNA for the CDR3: TGTGCCAGCAGTCCCATACTAGCGGGCCAATACTACGAGCAGTACTTC.

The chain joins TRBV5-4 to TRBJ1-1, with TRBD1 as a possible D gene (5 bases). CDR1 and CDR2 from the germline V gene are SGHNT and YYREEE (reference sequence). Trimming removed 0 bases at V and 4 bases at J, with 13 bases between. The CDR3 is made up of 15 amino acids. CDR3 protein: CASSLGGGGATEAFF. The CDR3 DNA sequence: TGTGCCAGCAGCTTGGGTGGGGGGGGAGCCACTGAAGCTTTCTTT.

CDR3 region: CASSPMAGYEQYF. In nucleotides, the CDR3 is TGCGCCAGCAGCCCAATGGCAGGTTACGAGCAGTACTTC. The chain recombines TRBV5-1 with TRBJ2-7, with no clear D. This CDR3 is 13 amino acids long. V lost 4 bases to trimming and J lost 4 bases, with 12 bases between them. Germline assignment: CDR1 SGHRS and CDR2 YFSETQ.

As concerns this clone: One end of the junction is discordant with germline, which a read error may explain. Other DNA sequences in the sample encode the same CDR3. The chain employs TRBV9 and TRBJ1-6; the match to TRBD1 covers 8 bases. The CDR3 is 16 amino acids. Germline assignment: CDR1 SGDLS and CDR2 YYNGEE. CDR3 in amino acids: CASSTGNTGGNSPLHF. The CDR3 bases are TGTGCCAGCAGCACGGGAAACACAGGGGGGAATTCCCCCCTCCACTTT.

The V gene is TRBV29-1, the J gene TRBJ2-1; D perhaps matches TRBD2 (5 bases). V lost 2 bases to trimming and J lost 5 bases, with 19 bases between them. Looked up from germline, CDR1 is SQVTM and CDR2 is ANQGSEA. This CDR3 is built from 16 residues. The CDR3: CSVESWGRTRDNEQFF. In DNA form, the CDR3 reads TGCAGCGTTGAATCGTGGGGTCGGACTCGAGACAATGAGCAGTTCTTC.

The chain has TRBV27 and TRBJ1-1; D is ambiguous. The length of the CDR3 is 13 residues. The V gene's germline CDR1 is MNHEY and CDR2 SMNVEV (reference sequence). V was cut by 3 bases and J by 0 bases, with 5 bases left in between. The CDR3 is CASSFSVNTEAFF. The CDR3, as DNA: TGTGCCAGCAGTTTCAGCGTGAACACTGAAGCTTTCTTT.

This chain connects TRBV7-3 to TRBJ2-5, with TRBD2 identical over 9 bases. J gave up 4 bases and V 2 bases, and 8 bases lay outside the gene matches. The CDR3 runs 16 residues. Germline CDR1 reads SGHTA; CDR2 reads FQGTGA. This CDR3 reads CASSLVGGGARETQYF. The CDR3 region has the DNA TGTGCCAGCAGCTTAGTGGGCGGGGGGGCCCGAGAGACCCAGTACTTC. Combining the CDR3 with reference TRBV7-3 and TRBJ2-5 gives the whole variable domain GAGVSQTPSNKVTEKGKYVELRCDPISGHTALYWYRQSLGQGPEFLIYFQGTGAADDSGLPNDRFFAVRPEGSVSTLKIQRTERGDSAVYLCASSLVGGGARETQYFGPGTRLLVL.

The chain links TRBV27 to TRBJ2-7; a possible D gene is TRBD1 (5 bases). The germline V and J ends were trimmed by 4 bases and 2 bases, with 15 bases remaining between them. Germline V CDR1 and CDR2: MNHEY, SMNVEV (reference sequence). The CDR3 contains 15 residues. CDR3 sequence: CASSCRMGLPYEQYF. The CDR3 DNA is TGTGCCAGCAGTTGCCGGATGGGGCTCCCCTACGAGCAGTACTTC.

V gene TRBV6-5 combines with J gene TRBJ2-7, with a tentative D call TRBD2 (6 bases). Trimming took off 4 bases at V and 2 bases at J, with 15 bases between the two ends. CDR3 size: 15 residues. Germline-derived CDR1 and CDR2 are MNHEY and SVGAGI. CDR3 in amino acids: CASSSGDGSAYEQYF. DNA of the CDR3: TGTGCCAGCAGTTCAGGCGACGGGAGCGCCTACGAGCAGTACTTC.